The present T cell receptor (beta chain) was sequenced within a study of T cells after yellow fever vaccination. The overall study: Any fraction with a low cell number was prepared using SMART-Seq v4 Ultra Low Input.

TCRdb re-analysed the 5' RACE reads in MiXCR, keeping a single row per CDR3 protein. The sample yields 160,000 or so distinct CDR3 sequences, 6.5% to 8.5% seen once. Study-wide findings and caveats: Weaker in magnitude, the secondary response showed a faster peak on day 5 versus 15.

This clonotype appeared many times. Its antigen remains unidentified. V gave up 7 bases and J gave up 6 bases, with 20 bases separating them. This CDR3 spans 15 amino acids. The source material was CD4+ T cells sorted from PBMCs, sampled 5 to 6 days after the first yellow fever vaccination. The clonotype comes from a man aged 18 to 35 who received the YFV17D yellow fever vaccine. The chain links TRBV12-3 or TRBV12-4 to TRBJ2-3; D is ambiguous. This CDR3 reads CASKRETLIGDTQYF. Written as DNA, the CDR3 is TGTGCCAGCAAAAGAGAGACACTGATAGGGGATACGCAGTATTTT.